These 25 T cell receptor beta chains share one sample of origin, sequenced in a study of monozygotic twins with inflammatory bowel disease. From its re-call of the 5' RACE reads, TCRdb lists each CDR3 protein once, without DNA. This repertoire includes 310,000 or so distinct CDR3 sequences. Sequencing was done on a sample of blood. The receptors were gathered from a human donor with ulcerative colitis or Crohn's disease, or a healthy co-twin of an affected twin (not recorded which).

The rearrangement links TRBV4-1 to TRBJ2-1. Germline V CDR1 and CDR2: MGHRA, YSYEKL. The CDR3 has 12 amino acids. CDR3 residues: CASTHSNNEQFF.

The rearrangement links TRBV10-3 to TRBJ2-1; TCRdb reports TRBD1, a call that lacks DNA to check it against. The CDR3 loop spans 16 amino acids. CDR1 ENHRY and CDR2 SYGVKD come from the germline V gene. The CDR3 sequence: CAISRGQGAQYNEQFF.

V is TRBV20-1 and J is TRBJ2-4; the D call from TCRdb, TRBD2, cannot be confirmed without DNA. Germline CDR1 reads DFQATT; CDR2 reads SNEGSKA (reference sequence). This CDR3 is 17 amino acids long. The CDR3: CSAGTGGLAGELNIQYF.

V gene TRBV2 combines with J gene TRBJ1-1. This CDR3 has 11 residues. The germline gives CDR1 SNHLY, CDR2 FYNNEI. CDR3 residues: CASSEGGEAFF.

J is TRBJ1-6 and V is TRBV12-3 or TRBV12-4; the TRBD1 assignment by TCRdb is unverifiable without DNA. The CDR3 loop spans 15 amino acids. CDR3 sequence reads: CASSPQGRALVALHF.

The genes are TRBV11-2 and TRBJ2-7; the D gene TCRdb calls, TRBD1, cannot be checked with no DNA. Germline lookup yields CDR1 SGHAT and CDR2 FQNNGV. The CDR3 totals 13 residues. This CDR3 is CASRQGQTYEQYF. Using reference TRBV11-2 and TRBJ2-7 for the parts outside the CDR3, the full variable domain is EAGVAQSPRYKIIEKRQSVAFWCNPISGHATLYWYQQILGQGPKLLIQFQNNGVVDDSQLPKDRFSAERLKGVDSTLKIQPAKLEDSAVYLCASRQGQTYEQYFGPGTRLTVT.

The rearrangement uses TRBV5-5 and TRBJ2-1. Germline V gene sequence: CDR1 SGHKS, CDR2 YYEKEE (reference sequence). This CDR3 has 15 residues. The CDR3 region is CASSSWQGSYNEQFF.

This chain joins TRBV20-1 and TRBJ1-6; TCRdb lists TRBD1, though no DNA is available to test this call. Germline loops: CDR1 DFQATT, CDR2 SNEGSKA (reference sequence). CDR3 size: 15 residues. The CDR3 protein is CSAREPGSYNSPLHF.

This CDR3 is CASHQAGGSGANVLTF. This rearrangement joins TRBV3-1 to TRBJ2-6; TCRdb designates TRBD2, a call that cannot be tested without DNA. The germline CDR1 and CDR2 sequences are LGHDT and YNNKEL (reference sequence). This CDR3 spans 16 amino acids.

The chain employs TRBV11-3 and TRBJ2-1. The CDR3 length is 14 residues. Germline V gene lookup returns CDR1 SGHNT and CDR2 YENEEA. CDR3 protein: CASSPKGEYNEQFF. Full variable domain (outside the CDR3, taken from reference TRBV11-3 and TRBJ2-1): EAGVVQSPRYKIIEKKQPVAFWCNPISGHNTLYWYLQNLGQGPELLIRYENEEAVDDSQLPKDRFSAERLKGVDSTLKIQPAELGDSAVYLCASSPKGEYNEQFFGPGTRLTVL.

The chain's CDR3 is CASSEYDPGAANQPQHF. The chain uses TRBV6-1 and TRBJ1-5; TCRdb calls TRBD1, which cannot be checked without DNA. The germline gives CDR1 MNHNS, CDR2 SASEGT. The CDR3 is 17 amino acids.

The chain employs TRBV15 and TRBJ2-7; no DNA is available, so the TRBD1 call from TCRdb remains unchecked. This CDR3 is built from 13 residues. Germline CDR1 LNHNV, CDR2 YYDKDF (reference sequence). The CDR3: CATSRVWQGEQYF.

This chain joins TRBV20-1 and TRBJ2-2; TCRdb outputs TRBD1, but without DNA this stays unchecked. This CDR3 has 20 amino acids. CDR1 is DFQATT and CDR2 is SNEGSKA in the germline V gene (reference sequence). CDR3: CSARGTFHRARHANTGELFF.

V is TRBV5-1 and J is TRBJ2-5; the D gene TCRdb calls, TRBD2, cannot be checked with no DNA. Germline V gene lookup returns CDR1 SGHRS and CDR2 YFSETQ. There are 17 residues in the CDR3. CDR3 sequence reads: CASSGTPGTSGRETQYF.

V is TRBV20-1 and J is TRBJ1-3. The CDR3 is 15 residues long. Germline-derived CDR1 and CDR2 are DFQATT and SNEGSKA (reference sequence). This CDR3 reads CSARDDHPSGNTIYF.

The chain has TRBV6-4 and TRBJ1-2; TCRdb's D call of TRBD1 is untestable without DNA. The CDR3 loop spans 15 amino acids. Germline V gene sequence: CDR1 MRHNA, CDR2 SNTAGT. The CDR3 reads CASSADSATNYGYTF.

The rearrangement links TRBV6-1 to TRBJ1-6; TCRdb calls TRBD1, which cannot be checked without DNA. The length of the CDR3 is 14 residues. Per germline, CDR1 MNHNS and CDR2 SASEGT. The CDR3 region is CASSERTFRSPLHF.

This chain joins TRBV2 and TRBJ1-1; TCRdb lists TRBD1, though no DNA is available to test this call. Germline-derived CDR1 and CDR2 are SNHLY and FYNNEI. This CDR3 has 12 residues. The CDR3 loop is CASKRARTEAFF.

This rearrangement joins TRBV7-8 to TRBJ2-3; with no DNA, the TCRdb D assignment of TRBD1 cannot be verified. This CDR3 has 14 amino acids. The germline gives CDR1 SGHVS, CDR2 FQNEAQ. The CDR3 loop reads CASSQRPGADTQYF.

The chain is built from TRBV6-2 or TRBV6-3 and TRBJ2-3. The CDR3 sequence is 14 residues long. The germline V gene has CDR1 MNHEY and CDR2 SVGEGT. The CDR3 sequence: CASSYGTSADTQYF.

The chain is built from TRBV3-1 and TRBJ1-2. The CDR3 is made up of 15 amino acids. Germline V gene sequence: CDR1 LGHDT, CDR2 YNNKEL (reference sequence). The CDR3 here is CASSEGSLPLYGYTF.

The chain combines TRBV5-1 with TRBJ2-1; the D call from TCRdb, TRBD1, cannot be confirmed without DNA. Per germline, CDR1 SGHRS and CDR2 YFSETQ. This CDR3 contains 17 residues. The CDR3 loop is CASSSLRQESSYNEQFF.

V gene TRBV18 combines with J gene TRBJ2-1; TCRdb lists TRBD2, though no DNA is available to test this call. This CDR3 is 15 amino acids long. The germline gives CDR1 KGHSH, CDR2 LQKENI. The CDR3 protein is CASSPRGSPYNEQFF.

The chain uses TRBV7-2 and TRBJ2-2. Germline V gives CDR1 SGHTA, CDR2 FQGNSA. There are 14 residues in the CDR3. CDR3: CASSFDYSTGELFF.

This chain links TRBV5-6 with TRBJ2-7; TCRdb's D call, TRBD2, is unchecked because there is no DNA. The germline CDR1 and CDR2 sequences are SGHDT and YYEEEE. The CDR3 covers 18 residues. CDR3 sequence reads: CASSLRFSGLAGSTRQYF. The whole variable domain, filled in from reference TRBV5-6 and TRBJ2-7, reads DAGVTQSPTHLIKTRGQQVTLRCSPKSGHDTVSWYQQALGQGPQFIFQYYEEEERQRGNFPDRFSGHQFPNYSSELNVNALLLGDSALYLCASSLRFSGLAGSTRQYFGPGTRLTVT.